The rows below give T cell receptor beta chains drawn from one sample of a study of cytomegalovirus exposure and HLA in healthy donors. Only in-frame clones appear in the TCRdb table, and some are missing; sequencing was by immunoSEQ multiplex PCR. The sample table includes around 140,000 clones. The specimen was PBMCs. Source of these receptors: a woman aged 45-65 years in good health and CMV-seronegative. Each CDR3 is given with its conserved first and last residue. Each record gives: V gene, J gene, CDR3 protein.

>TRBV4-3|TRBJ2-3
CASSQDLSVDSTDTQYF
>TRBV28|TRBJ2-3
CASSLFGERTDTQYF
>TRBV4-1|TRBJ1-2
CASSQDPGTNYGYTF
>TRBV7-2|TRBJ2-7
CASSPRVGQGHAYEQYF
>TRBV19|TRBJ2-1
CASASYSYNEQFF
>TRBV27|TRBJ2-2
CASSPLRTSGRTGELFF
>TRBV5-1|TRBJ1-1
CASSALDRVEAFF
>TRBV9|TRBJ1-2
CASSPDRQNNYGYTF
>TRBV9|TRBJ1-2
CASSADRGSDYGYTF
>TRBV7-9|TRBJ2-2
CASSFGLRESGELFF
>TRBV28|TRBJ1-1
CASSLGQGGTEAFF
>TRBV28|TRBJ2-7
CASSPAGTVYYEQYF
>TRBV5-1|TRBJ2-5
CASSRRLRETQYF
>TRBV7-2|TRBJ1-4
CASSRVGGLTPNEKLFF
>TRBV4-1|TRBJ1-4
CASSVFLQGANEKLFF
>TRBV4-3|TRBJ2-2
CASSQEAPNTGELFF
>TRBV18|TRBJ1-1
CASSLTGAMNTEAFF
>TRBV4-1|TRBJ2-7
CASSLGGGNYEQYF